These 18 T cell receptor beta chains were all obtained from the same sample, sequenced in a study of blood T cell repertoires in COVID-19. Assay used: immunoSEQ multiplex PCR; TCRdb lists only in-frame clones, some missing. Here the sample spans 200,000 to 300,000 clones, about four fifths being singletons. Sequenced sample: peripheral blood. The receptors here all came from a woman older than 75 with COVID-19, enrolled during active disease.

The V call is TRBV5-8, the J call TRBJ2-5; 7 bases are a match to TRBD2. The CDR3 length is 15 residues. V lost 6 bases to trimming and J lost 2 bases; unmatched junction nucleotides: 10. The germline V gene has CDR1 SGHTS and CDR2 YDEGEE. The CDR3 DNA follows: TGTGCCAGCATGCCATGGACGGGAGGACAAGAGACCCAGTACTTC. Translated, it gives CASMPWTGGQETQYF.

The V and J genes are TRBV6-5 and TRBJ2-7, with 7 positions matching TRBD2. The CDR3 spans 15 residues. V lost 8 bases to trimming and J lost 13 bases; unmatched junction nucleotides: 23. In germline, CDR1 is MNHEY, CDR2 SVGAGI. The CDR3 nucleotides read TGTGCCAGCTCTTCGGGGCGAGCGGGGAATCCTCGGGAATACTTC. It translates to CASSSGRAGNPREYF.

The chain employs TRBV5-8 and TRBJ2-5; D remains ambiguous. Trimming left V 0 bases short and J 2 bases short, with 11 bases between. Per germline, CDR1 SGHTS and CDR2 YDEGEE. This CDR3 has 15 amino acids. CDR3 sequence: CASSLGRHRQETQYF. The CDR3 DNA reads as TGTGCCAGCAGCTTGGGCCGCCACAGACAAGAGACCCAGTACTTC.

This chain links TRBV7-6 with TRBJ1-5, with TRBD1 identical over 9 bases. CDR1 SGHVS and CDR2 FNYEAQ come from the germline V gene. J was trimmed by 6 bases and V by 0 bases; bases with no gene match: 6. The CDR3 is 16 residues long. CDR3 in DNA: TGTGCCAGCAGCTTAGCGCCTGACAGGGGGAGTCAGCCCCAGCATTTT. Translating gives CASSLAPDRGSQPQHF.

The chain carries TRBV2 and TRBJ2-1, with D possibly matching TRBD1 (5 bases). V lost 7 bases to trimming and J lost 5 bases, with 9 bases between them. CDR1 and CDR2 from the germline V gene are SNHLY and FYNNEI. CDR3 size: 12 residues. This CDR3 is CASTGWDNEQFF. For the CDR3, the DNA is TGTGCCAGCACAGGGTGGGACAATGAGCAGTTCTTC.

This sequence joins TRBV5-4 and TRBJ1-1; 9 bases are shared with TRBD1. Germline loops: CDR1 SGHNT, CDR2 YYREEE (reference sequence). With 4 bases clipped from V and 3 bases from J, the junction kept 13 bases outside the gene matches. The CDR3 totals 17 residues. For the CDR3, the DNA is TGTGCCAGCAGCCCCCCAACCGGGACAGGGTCGCACACTGAAGCTTTCTTT. Amino acid sequence: CASSPPTGTGSHTEAFF. Full variable domain (outside the CDR3, taken from reference TRBV5-4 and TRBJ1-1): ETGVTQSPTHLIKTRGQQVTLRCSSQSGHNTVSWYQQALGQGPQFIFQYYREEENGRGNFPPRFSGLQFPNYSSELNVNALELDDSALYLCASSPPTGTGSHTEAFFGQGTRLTVV.

To note about this clone: One junction end does not reproduce the germline sequence, and a read error may be involved. This chain links TRBV7-7 with TRBJ2-5; tentative D call: TRBD1 (5 bases). The CDR3 consists of 15 residues. The V gene's germline CDR1 is SSHAT and CDR2 FNYEAQ (reference sequence). Here the CDR3 reads CASSLTGLRGETQYF. CDR3 in DNA: TGTGCTAGCAGCTTAACGGGTTTAAGGGGAGAGACCCAGTACTTC.

The chain uses TRBV5-4 and TRBJ2-2; the D is unclear. V was clipped by 3 bases and J by 3 bases, with 15 bases between them. Germline V gives CDR1 SGHNT, CDR2 YYREEE (reference sequence). This CDR3 is 16 amino acids long. The CDR3 is CASSSGALVDTGELFF. In DNA form, the CDR3 reads TGTGCCAGCAGCTCAGGTGCGCTCGTCGACACCGGGGAGCTGTTTTTT.

The CDR3, as DNA: TGTGCCAGCAGTGATCGTAATGTGGGAGGGGCCGGGGAGCTGTTTTTT. The encoded protein is CASSDRNVGGAGELFF. The chain couples TRBV25-1 to TRBJ2-2; TRBD2 matches at 7 bases. Germline-derived CDR1 and CDR2 are MGHDK and SYGVNS. The V gene end was trimmed by 3 bases and the J gene end by 6 bases; junction bases not matched to a gene: 10. This CDR3 is built from 16 residues.

The rearrangement joins TRBV7-2 to TRBJ1-2, with no clear D. Germline V lookup: CDR1 SGHTA, CDR2 FQGNSA. Deletions cut 8 bases from V and 4 bases from J, with 14 bases between. The CDR3 spans 13 residues. The chain's CDR3 is CASAPGRSYGYTF. CDR3 nucleotide sequence: TGTGCCAGCGCCCCCGGCAGGTCCTATGGCTACACCTTC.

The chain carries TRBV11-2 and TRBJ1-4; D is uncertain. Trimming took off 5 bases at V and 0 bases at J, with 10 bases between the two ends. CDR3 length: 15 amino acids. In germline, CDR1 is SGHAT, CDR2 FQNNGV. The CDR3 nucleotides read TGTGCCAGCAGCCCCACACGGGCAACTAATGAAAAACTGTTTTTT. This sequence encodes CASSPTRATNEKLFF. Together with reference TRBV11-2 and TRBJ1-4, the CDR3 gives the full variable domain: EAGVAQSPRYKIIEKRQSVAFWCNPISGHATLYWYQQILGQGPKLLIQFQNNGVVDDSQLPKDRFSAERLKGVDSTLKIQPAKLEDSAVYLCASSPTRATNEKLFFGSGTQLSVL.

The V gene is TRBV5-6, the J gene TRBJ1-2; D ambiguous. This CDR3 has 11 residues. CDR1 is SGHDT and CDR2 is YYEEEE in the germline V gene. Trimming cost V 3 bases and J 4 bases, with 4 bases left between them. The CDR3 bases are TGTGCCAGCAGCTACAGCTATGGCTACACCTTC. Protein sequence: CASSYSYGYTF.

This clone was observed a single time. The J gene is TRBJ1-2, the V gene TRBV5-1; possible D gene TRBD1, 5 bases. The CDR3 consists of 15 residues. Germline CDR1 reads SGHRS; CDR2 reads YFSETQ. Trimming pared 0 bases from V and 6 bases from J, leaving 15 bases between. The CDR3 DNA reads TGCGCCAGCAGCTTGGCTCAGGGATGGCGCGATGGCTACACCTTC. Protein sequence: CASSLAQGWRDGYTF.

In this sample, this clone turned up once. The CDR3 loop reads CASSLGSNFNQPQHF. CDR3 bases: TGTGCCAGCAGCTTAGGGTCGAACTTCAATCAGCCCCAGCATTTT. This chain connects TRBV13 to TRBJ1-5, with D hard to call. Trimming removed 0 bases from V and 3 bases from J, with 9 bases in between. CDR1 is PRHDT and CDR2 is FYEKMQ in the germline V gene (reference sequence). The CDR3 consists of 15 residues.

V and J are TRBV11-2 and TRBJ2-1; D remains unclear. This CDR3 has 13 amino acids. Germline V gene data show CDR1 as SGHAT and CDR2 as FQNNGV. Trimming cost V 0 bases and J 7 bases, with 7 bases left between them. The CDR3 reads CASSLDLENEQFF. CDR3 bases: TGTGCCAGCAGCTTAGATCTAGAGAATGAGCAGTTCTTC.

The chain uses TRBV6-5 and TRBJ1-5, with TRBD1 matching 7 bases. Germline V gene lookup returns CDR1 MNHEY and CDR2 SVGAGI. The CDR3 is 14 residues long. The trim removed 6 bases at V and 2 bases at J, leaving 4 bases unmatched. The CDR3 DNA is TGTGCCAGCAGACCAGACAGGGGCAATCAGCCCCAGCATTTT. Its translation is CASRPDRGNQPQHF.

The V gene is TRBV6-6, the J gene TRBJ1-1; D unclear. The CDR3 consists of 13 residues. V was pared by 2 bases and J by 7 bases, with 11 bases between. The V gene's germline CDR1 is MNHNY and CDR2 SVGAGI (reference sequence). The CDR3 nucleotides read TGTGCCAGCAGTTACGCCGGGGAGGGTGAAGCTTTCTTT. Its translation: CASSYAGEGEAFF.

The chain links TRBV5-6 to TRBJ1-4; a weak D match, TRBD1 (6 bases). There are 13 residues in the CDR3. The germline V and J ends were trimmed by 3 bases and 5 bases, with 8 bases remaining between them. The V gene's germline CDR1 is SGHDT and CDR2 YYEEEE. This CDR3 reads CASSSTGNEKLFF. As DNA, the CDR3 is TGTGCCAGCAGCTCCACAGGGAATGAAAAACTGTTTTTT.